The T cell receptor beta chain under discussion was sequenced for a study of cytomegalovirus exposure and HLA in healthy donors. Amplification used 60 Vbeta primers and 13 Jbeta primers. The repertoire was sequenced with immunoSEQ multiplex PCR; TCRdb's copy has only in-frame clones and lacks some. The sample contains over 90,000 clones, approximately 70% of which appear only once. The germline gives CDR1 SGHRS, CDR2 YFSETQ. V lost 1 base and J lost 4, with 20 bases in between. CDR3 length: 17 amino acids. In its sample, this clone was seen once. The clonotype comes from a woman between 50 and 59 years old in good health and CMV-seropositive. Sequencing input: PBMCs. The genes are TRBV5-1 and TRBJ1-2; D is unresolved. The CDR3 here is CASSLSASEIEPYGYTF. DNA for the CDR3: TGCGCCAGCAGCTTGTCGGCGAGCGAGATAGAACCCTATGGCTACACCTTC.